This TCR beta chain was sequenced during a study of beta chain features in type 1 diabetes. Notes on the study in general: Type 1 diabetes patients had TCRB CDR3s that were shorter (moderately but significantly so) in all four CD4+ subsets. In the patient group, naive, central memory and Treg TCRB repertoires seemed more alike than in the healthy donor group.

cDNA synthesis used the whole RNA isolate, giving expressed TCRB sequences. Mean read depth for naive, central memory and regulatory T cell samples was about 3.4 million reads. TCRdb's copy holds only in-frame clones and misses some; the assay was immunoSEQ multiplex PCR. Of around 260,000 clones in the sample, around 21% were seen once. As concerns this clone: Its antigen is undetermined.

A CD45RO/CCR7/CD25/CD127/CD95/CD27 panel sorted naive, central memory, regulatory and stem cell-like memory CD4+ cells. Germline V CDR1 and CDR2: LGHNA, YSLEER. Trimming took 1 base from V and 9 from J; bases not matched to a gene: 8. This CDR3 is built from 15 residues. The clonotype comes from a middle-aged woman with type 1 diabetes. V is TRBV4-3 and J is TRBJ2-1; 8 nucleotides match TRBD2. The sequencing input was naive CD4+ T cells from blood. The CDR3 sequence: CASSQVWAGGGEQFF. In DNA, the CDR3 is TGCGCCAGCAGCCAAGTCTGGGCGGGAGGCGGTGAGCAGTTCTTC.